The sequence of this T cell receptor beta chain was determined in a study of response to subunit inactivated influenza vaccine. From the RT-PCR reads, TCRdb called clonotypes with MiXCR, one entry per CDR3 protein. The sample records about 700,000 distinct CDR3 sequences, about 15% being singletons. Germline lookup yields CDR1 MDHEN and CDR2 SYDVKM. Trimming cost V 6 bases and J 0 bases, with 14 bases left between them. This CDR3 is built from 15 residues. Source: PBMCs from blood, taken 14 to 15 days before vaccination. This clonotype was sampled from a middle-aged man who received an inactivated influenza vaccine. The chain joins TRBV28 to TRBJ1-2; D gene uncertain. CDR3 region: CASSNDNLANYGYTF. CDR3 bases: TGTGCCAGCAGCAACGACAACTTAGCTAACTATGGCTACACCTTC.